This T cell receptor (beta chain) was captured in a study of T-cell memory formation after mild COVID-19. Background on the study: The TCR clusters were mostly specific to one donor.

Study conclusions and caveats: Pre-infection memory carried some responding clones, suggesting that cross-reactive memory joined.

Sample barcodes and UMIs were carried by the TCR alpha and TCR beta cDNA libraries that 5'RACE generated with constant-segment primers. TCRdb itself ran the 5' RACE reads through MiXCR, one entry per CDR3 protein. The data show 540,000 or so distinct CDR3 sequences, roughly 20% seen once. For this clonotype: The antigen is unknown. One end of the junction varies from germline; a read error may be responsible.

This sequence originates from an adult woman who had mild COVID-19 (a few samples of this study predate the infection). Cell type and time point are not known. The sequenced material came from PBMCs or a T cell subset sorted from them (not recorded which).

CDR3 protein: CASSLVESSEQYF. CDR3 DNA sequence: TGTGCCAGCAGCTTAGTTGAGTCCTCCGAGCAGTACTTC. The chain is built from TRBV7-6 and TRBJ2-7; D remains ambiguous. The CDR3 extends over 13 amino acids. CDR1 is SGHVS and CDR2 is FNYEAQ in the germline V gene.